The 6 T cell receptor beta chains presented below share a single source sample, sequenced in a study of blood T cells in healthy people across ages. The use of a sample-barcoded 5' primer and a J-beta primer mix characterized a second PCR of roughly 6 to 12 cycles. MiXCR, applied by TCRdb to the 5' RACE reads, yields one record per CDR3 protein. The sample holds about 1.5 million distinct CDR3 sequences; around 40% are singletons and the top ten take about 4%. Sequenced sample: blood. The origin of the receptors is a woman in her late teens or twenties in good health.

This chain connects TRBV7-2 to TRBJ1-1; no clear D gene. CDR1 is SGHTA and CDR2 is FQGNSA in the germline V gene. V was pared by 1 base and J by 6 bases, with 15 bases between. This CDR3 region has 15 residues. CDR3 in amino acids: CASSLVGQLTAEAFF. CDR3 nucleotide sequence: TGTGCCAGCAGCTTAGTAGGCCAGTTAACCGCTGAAGCTTTCTTT.

In DNA, the CDR3 is TGTGCCAGCAACCCCTGGACTACTAGCACAGATACGCAGTATTTT. The encoded protein is CASNPWTTSTDTQYF. The V and J genes are TRBV28 and TRBJ2-3; TRBD2 is a possible D gene (6 bases). Germline-derived CDR1 and CDR2 are MDHEN and SYDVKM. The V end was cut by 7 bases, the J end by 0 bases, with 14 bases between. The length of the CDR3 is 15 residues.

This chain connects TRBV9 to TRBJ2-7; no definite D call. Trimming took 4 bases from V and 7 from J, leaving 21 bases between them. There are 15 residues in the CDR3. The germline V gene encodes CDR1 SGDLS and CDR2 YYNGEE. The CDR3: CASSIADDHYNEQYF. The DNA of the CDR3 is TGTGCCAGCAGCATTGCGGACGACCACTACAATGAGCAGTACTTC.

The CDR3 nucleotides read TGTGCCAGCAGTTACTCTGACGCCTACAATGAGCAGTACTTC. This codes for CASSYSDAYNEQYF. This chain connects TRBV6-5 to TRBJ2-1; D remains unclear. The DNA end is a closer match to TRBJ2-7, so the J assignment may be wrong. Germline V gene sequence: CDR1 MNHEY, CDR2 SVGAGI. The CDR3 is 14 amino acids.

The CDR3 reads CASSAVTGINQPQHF. The CDR3 DNA reads as TGTGCCAGCAGCGCCGTGACAGGGATCAATCAGCCCCAGCATTTT. The chain is built from TRBV7-2 and TRBJ1-5, with 7 bases lining up with TRBD1. The germline V gene has CDR1 SGHTA and CDR2 FQGNSA. The CDR3 is made up of 15 amino acids. With 5 bases clipped from V and 3 bases from J, the junction kept 7 bases outside the gene matches.

The chain uses TRBV9 and TRBJ2-3; TRBD2 might be the D (5 bases). This CDR3 spans 14 amino acids. Germline V gene sequence: CDR1 SGDLS, CDR2 YYNGEE. V gave up 4 bases and J gave up 2 bases, with 11 bases separating them. CDR3 region: CASSSPGYTDTQYF. CDR3 DNA sequence: TGTGCCAGCAGCTCCCCGGGGTACACAGATACGCAGTATTTT.